These T cell receptor beta chains were read from a single sample in a study of CD8 T cells in Susac syndrome. From the immunoSEQ multiplex PCR reads, TCRdb called clonotypes with MiXCR, one entry per CDR3 protein. Of almost 450,000 distinct CDR3 sequences in the sample, more than 80% are singletons; the top ten hold under 0.15%. Sample: CD8+ T cells from PBMCs. The receptors here all came from a human donor with multiple sclerosis. CDR3s include the opening cysteine and the closing phenylalanine or tryptophan. The D gene is left open where the match is weak. Clone size is not always given. Where it is, it says once, few, many or a class for expanded clones.

v_call: TRBV30
j_call: TRBJ2-1
clone_size: NA
d_call: NA
cdr3_aa: CAWSSDRRKKQFF
cdr3_nt: TGTGCCTGGAGCTCGGACCGTCGAAAAAAGCAGTTCTTC

v_call: TRBV27
j_call: TRBJ2-7
clone_size: NA
d_call: NA
cdr3_aa: CASSFVASPNNYEQYF
cdr3_nt: TGTGCCAGCAGTTTCGTTGCGTCACCCAATAACTACGAGCAGTACTTC

v_call: TRBV5-1
j_call: TRBJ1-2
clone_size: few
d_call: NA
cdr3_aa: CASSLSGAGVHGYTF
cdr3_nt: TGCGCCAGCAGCTTGTCCGGCGCAGGGGTACATGGCTACACCTTC

v_call: TRBV18
j_call: TRBJ2-7
clone_size: NA
d_call: NA
cdr3_aa: CASSPGTFSYEQYF
cdr3_nt: TGTGCCAGCTCACCAGGGACATTCTCCTACGAGCAGTACTTC

v_call: TRBV3-1
j_call: TRBJ1-5
clone_size: NA
d_call: TRBD1
cdr3_aa: CASSQGASQPQHF
cdr3_nt: TGTGCCAGCAGTCAGGGGGCGAGTCAGCCCCAGCATTTT

v_call: TRBV27
j_call: TRBJ1-2
clone_size: NA
d_call: NA
cdr3_aa: CASSFGPSYGYTF
cdr3_nt: TGTGCCAGCAGTTTTGGGCCGTCCTATGGCTACACCTTC

v_call: TRBV4-1
j_call: TRBJ1-1
clone_size: NA
d_call: NA
cdr3_aa: CASSQHLNTEAFF
cdr3_nt: TGCGCCAGCAGTCAACACCTGAACACTGAAGCTTTCTTT

v_call: TRBV19
j_call: TRBJ2-1
clone_size: NA
d_call: NA
cdr3_aa: CASNPGGGGSYNEQFF
cdr3_nt: TGTGCCAGTAACCCAGGGGGGGGAGGCTCCTACAATGAGCAGTTCTTC

v_call: TRBV4-1
j_call: TRBJ2-1
clone_size: NA
d_call: NA
cdr3_aa: CASSQEAGSNEQFF
cdr3_nt: TGCGCCAGCAGCCAAGAAGCGGGTAGCAATGAGCAGTTCTTC

v_call: TRBV12-3/TRBV12-4
j_call: TRBJ2-5
clone_size: NA
d_call: NA
cdr3_aa: CASSFTQGWETQYF
cdr3_nt: TGTGCCAGCAGTTTCACCCAGGGTTGGGAGACCCAGTACTTC

v_call: TRBV29-1
j_call: TRBJ2-1
clone_size: NA
d_call: NA
cdr3_aa: CSVRDSEVVRTSTNEQFF
cdr3_nt: TGCAGCGTCCGGGACAGCGAGGTCGTCAGGACTAGCACGAATGAGCAGTTCTTC

v_call: TRBV12-3/TRBV12-4
j_call: TRBJ2-5
clone_size: NA
d_call: NA
cdr3_aa: CASSTLGGAKTQYF
cdr3_nt: TGTGCCAGCAGTACCCTCGGGGGCGCTAAGACCCAGTACTTC

v_call: TRBV19
j_call: TRBJ1-1
clone_size: NA
d_call: NA
cdr3_aa: CASSIPWTGLNTEAFF
cdr3_nt: TGTGCCAGTAGTATCCCCTGGACGGGATTGAACACTGAAGCTTTCTTT

v_call: TRBV4-1
j_call: TRBJ1-2
clone_size: NA
d_call: NA
cdr3_aa: CASSQGTVYGYTF
cdr3_nt: TGCGCCAGCAGCCAAGGCACAGTCTATGGCTACACCTTC

v_call: TRBV4-1
j_call: TRBJ2-7
clone_size: NA
d_call: TRBD1
cdr3_aa: CASSHAPGQGGLWILYEQYF
cdr3_nt: TGCGCCAGCAGCCATGCTCCGGGACAGGGGGGTTTGTGGATTCTTTACGAGCAGTACTTC

v_call: TRBV4-2
j_call: TRBJ1-1
clone_size: NA
d_call: NA
cdr3_aa: CASSPAGGAGEAFF
cdr3_nt: TGTGCCAGCAGCCCCGCGGGGGGGGCAGGAGAAGCTTTCTTT

v_call: TRBV7-8
j_call: TRBJ1-1
clone_size: NA
d_call: NA
cdr3_aa: CASSSVITNTEAFF
cdr3_nt: TGTGCCAGCAGCTCGGTCATTACGAACACTGAAGCTTTCTTT

v_call: TRBV29-1
j_call: TRBJ1-2
clone_size: NA
d_call: TRBD1
cdr3_aa: CSVGRGDSDYGYTF
cdr3_nt: TGCAGCGTTGGGAGGGGGGACAGCGACTATGGCTACACCTTC

v_call: TRBV20-1
j_call: TRBJ2-7
clone_size: once
d_call: NA
cdr3_aa: CSAIREKGYYEQYF
cdr3_nt: TGCAGTGCGATCCGAGAAAAGGGGTACTACGAGCAGTACTTC

v_call: TRBV5-1
j_call: TRBJ1-2
clone_size: NA
d_call: TRBD1
cdr3_aa: CASSLGGTGFDGYTF
cdr3_nt: TGCGCCAGCAGCTTAGGCGGGACAGGGTTTGATGGCTACACCTTC

v_call: TRBV27
j_call: TRBJ2-1
clone_size: NA
d_call: NA
cdr3_aa: CASYPGAGEQFF
cdr3_nt: TGTGCCAGCTACCCGGGGGCTGGTGAGCAGTTCTTC

v_call: TRBV29-1
j_call: TRBJ1-2
clone_size: NA
d_call: NA
cdr3_aa: CSVPGPETGYTF
cdr3_nt: TGCAGCGTACCGGGACCGGAAACGGGCTACACCTTC

v_call: TRBV19
j_call: TRBJ1-1
clone_size: NA
d_call: NA
cdr3_aa: CASRSWLDTEAFF
cdr3_nt: TGTGCCAGTAGGTCGTGGTTGGACACTGAAGCTTTCTTT

v_call: TRBV19
j_call: TRBJ1-1
clone_size: NA
d_call: NA
cdr3_aa: CASSIDLHTEAFF
cdr3_nt: TGTGCCAGTAGTATAGATCTCCACACTGAAGCTTTCTTT

v_call: TRBV29-1
j_call: TRBJ2-1
clone_size: NA
d_call: NA
cdr3_aa: CSSTTVNEQFF
cdr3_nt: TGCAGCTCTACTACGGTGAATGAGCAGTTCTTC

v_call: TRBV5-4
j_call: TRBJ1-2
clone_size: NA
d_call: TRBD1
cdr3_aa: CASSPRGPSGYTF
cdr3_nt: TGTGCCAGCAGCCCCAGGGGGCCGAGTGGCTACACCTTC

v_call: TRBV7-8
j_call: TRBJ1-1
clone_size: NA
d_call: NA
cdr3_aa: CASSLVAGENTEAFF
cdr3_nt: TGTGCCAGCAGCTTAGTAGCAGGGGAGAACACTGAAGCTTTCTTT

v_call: TRBV21-1
j_call: TRBJ1-2
clone_size: NA
d_call: NA
cdr3_aa: CASSKEGIYGYTF
cdr3_nt: TGTGCCAGCAGCAAAGAGGGGATCTATGGCTACACCTTC

v_call: TRBV4-1
j_call: TRBJ1-2
clone_size: NA
d_call: NA
cdr3_aa: CASSQDVRQTPNYGYTF
cdr3_nt: TGCGCCAGCAGCCAAGATGTCCGTCAGACACCGAACTATGGCTACACCTTC

v_call: TRBV27
j_call: TRBJ2-2
clone_size: NA
d_call: TRBD1
cdr3_aa: CATQDRGRTGELFF
cdr3_nt: TGTGCCACGCAGGACAGGGGGCGAACCGGGGAGCTGTTTTTT

v_call: TRBV27
j_call: TRBJ2-7
clone_size: NA
d_call: TRBD2
cdr3_aa: CATSAGGTYEQYF
cdr3_nt: TGTGCCACCAGCGCGGGGGGAACCTACGAGCAGTACTTC

v_call: TRBV13
j_call: TRBJ2-1
clone_size: NA
d_call: TRBD2
cdr3_aa: CASSSQLAGAFDEQFF
cdr3_nt: TGTGCCAGCAGCAGCCAACTAGCGGGGGCTTTCGATGAGCAGTTCTTC

v_call: TRBV5-4
j_call: TRBJ2-3
clone_size: NA
d_call: NA
cdr3_aa: CASSLGRGPSTDTQYF
cdr3_nt: TGTGCCAGCAGCTTGGGAAGGGGCCCTAGCACAGATACGCAGTATTTT

v_call: TRBV12-3/TRBV12-4
j_call: TRBJ2-1
clone_size: NA
d_call: NA
cdr3_aa: CASSSRTYNNEQFF
cdr3_nt: TGTGCCAGCAGTTCGAGGACTTACAACAATGAGCAGTTCTTC

v_call: TRBV7-2
j_call: TRBJ2-1
clone_size: NA
d_call: TRBD2
cdr3_aa: CASGLKPGLAGVDEQFF
cdr3_nt: TGTGCCAGCGGCCTAAAGCCAGGACTAGCGGGAGTCGATGAGCAGTTCTTC

v_call: TRBV28
j_call: TRBJ2-1
clone_size: NA
d_call: NA
cdr3_aa: CASSPRDLYNEQFF
cdr3_nt: TGTGCCAGCAGTCCGCGGGACCTCTACAATGAGCAGTTCTTC

v_call: TRBV10-3
j_call: TRBJ2-4
clone_size: NA
d_call: TRBD1
cdr3_aa: CATGTGNGSIQYF
cdr3_nt: TGTGCCACCGGGACAGGGAATGGGAGCATTCAGTACTTC

v_call: TRBV28
j_call: TRBJ1-4
clone_size: NA
d_call: NA
cdr3_aa: CASRIKWEESTNEKLFF
cdr3_nt: TGTGCCAGCAGGATTAAATGGGAGGAGAGCACTAATGAAAAACTGTTTTTT

v_call: TRBV7-9
j_call: TRBJ2-7
clone_size: NA
d_call: TRBD2
cdr3_aa: CASSDSSGGYYEQYF
cdr3_nt: TGTGCCAGCAGCGACTCTAGCGGGGGTTACTACGAGCAGTACTTC

v_call: TRBV13
j_call: TRBJ1-1
clone_size: few
d_call: NA
cdr3_aa: CASSLYSTEAFF
cdr3_nt: TGTGCCAGCAGCCTTTACAGCACTGAAGCTTTCTTT

v_call: TRBV19
j_call: TRBJ1-2
clone_size: NA
d_call: NA
cdr3_aa: CASIPGEGRIGYTF
cdr3_nt: TGTGCCAGTATCCCGGGAGAGGGCCGTATTGGCTACACCTTC

v_call: TRBV5-6
j_call: TRBJ1-1
clone_size: NA
d_call: NA
cdr3_aa: CASSLLTGNTEAFF
cdr3_nt: TGTGCCAGCAGTTTGCTTACGGGGAACACTGAAGCTTTCTTT

v_call: TRBV6-5
j_call: TRBJ1-5
clone_size: NA
d_call: NA
cdr3_aa: CASSYGYDQPQHF
cdr3_nt: TGTGCCAGCAGTTACGGATATGATCAGCCCCAGCATTTT

v_call: TRBV23-1
j_call: TRBJ2-6
clone_size: NA
d_call: NA
cdr3_aa: CASSQRNRARARFYSGANVLTF
cdr3_nt: TGCGCCAGCAGTCAAAGAAACAGGGCTAGAGCCCGATTCTACTCTGGGGCCAACGTCCTGACTTTC

v_call: TRBV27
j_call: TRBJ2-1
clone_size: NA
d_call: NA
cdr3_aa: CASSFRRNEQFF
cdr3_nt: TGTGCCAGCAGTTTTCGGAGAAATGAGCAGTTCTTC

v_call: TRBV27
j_call: TRBJ1-5
clone_size: NA
d_call: NA
cdr3_aa: CATGWLDQPQHF
cdr3_nt: TGTGCCACGGGGTGGTTGGATCAGCCCCAGCATTTT

v_call: TRBV28
j_call: TRBJ1-1
clone_size: NA
d_call: NA
cdr3_aa: CASQIGWEAFF
cdr3_nt: TGTGCCAGCCAAATCGGCTGGGAAGCTTTCTTT

v_call: TRBV6-1
j_call: TRBJ1-5
clone_size: NA
d_call: NA
cdr3_aa: CASSLAWGGHNQPQHF
cdr3_nt: TGTGCCAGCAGCCTGGCCTGGGGTGGACACAATCAGCCCCAGCATTTT